A single sample gave rise to the 8 T cell receptor beta chains below, sequenced in a study of cytomegalovirus exposure and HLA in healthy donors. With 60 Vbeta and 13 Jbeta primers, the PCR was carried out. Here immunoSEQ multiplex PCR was the method, and the copy in TCRdb shows in-frame clones only, minus some. The sample shows 150,000 to 200,000 clones, around 75% of them seen only once. The sample consisted of PBMCs. The receptors come from a woman in her 30s in good health and CMV-seronegative.

The rearrangement uses TRBV18 and TRBJ2-5; a weak D match, TRBD1 (6 bases). V was clipped by 2 bases and J by 5 bases, with 12 bases between them. Looked up from germline, CDR1 is KGHSH and CDR2 is LQKENI. The CDR3 is made up of 14 amino acids. CDR3 sequence reads: CASSPSWGLETQYF. CDR3 coding DNA: TGTGCCAGCTCACCATCATGGGGGCTGGAGACCCAGTACTTC.

This clone was picked up a small number of times. This CDR3 reads CATSRDRHSSGNTIYF. CDR3 coding DNA: TGTGCCACCAGCAGAGACCGACATAGCTCTGGAAACACCATATATTTT. J is TRBJ1-3 and V is TRBV15; no firm D call. V was shortened by 0 bases and J by 0 bases, with 9 bases between the two germline ends. Germline V gene sequence: CDR1 LNHNV, CDR2 YYDKDF (reference sequence). The CDR3 spans 16 residues. The complete variable domain, with remaining parts taken from reference TRBV15 and TRBJ1-3, reads DAMVIQNPRYQVTQFGKPVTLSCSQTLNHNVMYWYQQKSSQAPKLLFHYYDKDFNNEADTPDNFQSRRPNTSFCFLDIRSPGLGDTAMYLCATSRDRHSSGNTIYFGEGSWLTVV.

This chain joins TRBV5-4 and TRBJ1-1; perhaps TRBD1 as D (5 bases). CDR3 length: 16 amino acids. Between the trimmed V and J ends, which lost 5 bases and 3 bases, there was a span of 20 bases. Germline CDR1 reads SGHNT; CDR2 reads YYREEE (reference sequence). This chain's CDR3 is CASRTLGEGWDTEAFF. The CDR3 nucleotides read TGTGCCAGCAGGACCTTGGGGGAGGGTTGGGACACTGAAGCTTTCTTT.

The chain is built from TRBV19 and TRBJ2-1, with D perhaps TRBD2 (6 bases). The CDR3 runs to 14 residues. The germline V gene encodes CDR1 LNHDA and CDR2 SQIVND (reference sequence). Trimming pared 9 bases from V and 7 bases from J, leaving 19 bases between. CDR3 residues: CASALVGRGNEQFF. The CDR3 DNA reads TGTGCCAGCGCTCTCGTTGGCCGGGGGAATGAGCAGTTCTTC.

The V gene is TRBV4-1, the J gene TRBJ1-2; D unresolved. The CDR3 covers 13 residues. V lost 2 bases and J 6 bases, leaving 10 bases between the germline ends. In germline, CDR1 is MGHRA, CDR2 YSYEKL. The CDR3 DNA reads TGCGCCAGCAGCCAACTACTAAACGATGGCTACACCTTC. Protein: CASSQLLNDGYTF.

The V gene is TRBV29-1, the J gene TRBJ2-7; no clear D. Trimming shortened V by 5 bases and J by 0 bases, and 5 bases separated the two germline ends. This CDR3 comprises 11 residues. CDR1 is SQVTM and CDR2 is ANQGSEA in the germline V gene. The CDR3: CSVSVSYEQYF. The CDR3 bases are TGCAGCGTTTCCGTCTCCTACGAGCAGTACTTC.

This clone was detected a few times. A junction end diverges from the germline sequence, so it may reflect a read error. The chain has TRBV7-9 and TRBJ2-2, with 8 positions matching TRBD2. This CDR3 comprises 17 residues. Germline V lookup: CDR1 SEHNR, CDR2 FQNEAQ (reference sequence). CDR3 loop: CSSSLAPAGVYTGELFF. The CDR3 region has the DNA TGTTCCAGCAGCTTAGCCCCAGCGGGAGTCTACACCGGGGAGCTGTTTTTT.

This chain connects TRBV10-2 to TRBJ1-3; 8 nucleotides line up with TRBD1. The CDR3 runs to 15 residues. Germline V gene data show CDR1 as WSHSY and CDR2 as SAAADI. V lost 6 bases and J lost 2; bases outside the gene matches: 6. The CDR3, as DNA: TGCGCCAGCAGCATGGACAGGGCCACTGGAAACACCATATATTTT. This encodes CASSMDRATGNTIYF.